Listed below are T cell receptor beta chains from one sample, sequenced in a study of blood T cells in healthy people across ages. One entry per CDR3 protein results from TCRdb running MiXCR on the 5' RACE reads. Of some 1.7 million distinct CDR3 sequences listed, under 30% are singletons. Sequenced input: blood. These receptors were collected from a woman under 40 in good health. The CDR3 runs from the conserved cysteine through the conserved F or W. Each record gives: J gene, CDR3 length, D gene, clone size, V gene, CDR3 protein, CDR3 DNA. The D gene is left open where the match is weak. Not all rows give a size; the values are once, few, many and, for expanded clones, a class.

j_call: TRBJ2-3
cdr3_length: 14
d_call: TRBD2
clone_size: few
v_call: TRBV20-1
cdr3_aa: CSVREGRVTDTQYF
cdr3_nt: TGCAGTGTGAGGGAGGGCCGGGTCACAGATACGCAGTATTTT

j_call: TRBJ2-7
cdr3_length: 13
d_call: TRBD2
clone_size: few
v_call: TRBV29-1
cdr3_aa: CSVFSSGAYEQYF
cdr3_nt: TGCAGCGTTTTCTCTAGCGGGGCCTACGAGCAGTACTTC

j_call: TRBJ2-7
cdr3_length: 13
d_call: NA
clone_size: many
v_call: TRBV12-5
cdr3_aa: CASGNGLTYEQYF
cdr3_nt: TGTGCTAGTGGTAACGGACTGACCTACGAGCAGTACTTC

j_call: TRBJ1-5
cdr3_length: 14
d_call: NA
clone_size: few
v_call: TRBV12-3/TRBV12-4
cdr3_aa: CASSSRTRSGPQHF
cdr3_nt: TGTGCCAGCAGTTCCAGGACCCGCTCCGGCCCCCAGCATTTT

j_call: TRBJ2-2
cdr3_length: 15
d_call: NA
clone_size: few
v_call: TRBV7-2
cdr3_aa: CASSSGSGNTGELFF
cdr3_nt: TGTGCCAGCAGCTCCGGATCCGGGAACACCGGGGAGCTGTTTTTT

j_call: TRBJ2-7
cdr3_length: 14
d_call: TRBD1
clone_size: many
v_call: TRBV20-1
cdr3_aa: CSAEDRLASYEQYF
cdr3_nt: TGCAGTGCTGAGGACAGGTTGGCTTCCTACGAGCAGTACTTC

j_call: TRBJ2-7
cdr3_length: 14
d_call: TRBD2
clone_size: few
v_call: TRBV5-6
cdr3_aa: CASSMGLGSGEQYF
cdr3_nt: TGTGCCAGCAGCATGGGACTAGGCAGTGGCGAGCAGTACTTC

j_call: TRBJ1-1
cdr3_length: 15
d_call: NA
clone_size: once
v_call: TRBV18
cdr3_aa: CASSPLDSENTEAFF
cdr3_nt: TGTGCCAGCTCACCCCTTGACAGCGAGAACACTGAAGCTTTCTTT

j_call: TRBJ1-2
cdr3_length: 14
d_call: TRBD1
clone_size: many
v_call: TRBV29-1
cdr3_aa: CSIGDRGNNYGYTF
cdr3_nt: TGCAGCATTGGGGACAGGGGGAATAACTATGGCTACACCTTC

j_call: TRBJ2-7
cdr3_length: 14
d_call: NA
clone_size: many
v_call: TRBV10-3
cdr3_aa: CAIGTQIAEQGQYF
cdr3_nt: TGTGCCATCGGAACTCAAATAGCAGAGCAAGGGCAGTACTTC

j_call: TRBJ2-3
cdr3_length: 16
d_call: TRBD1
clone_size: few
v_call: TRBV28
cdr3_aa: CASSLGRDRVTDTQYF
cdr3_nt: TGTGCCAGCAGTTTAGGACGGGACAGGGTAACAGATACGCAGTATTTT

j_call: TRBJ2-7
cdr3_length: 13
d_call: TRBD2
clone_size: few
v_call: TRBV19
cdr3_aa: CASSILAGVEQYF
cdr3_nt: TGTGCCAGTAGTATACTAGCGGGAGTCGAGCAGTACTTC

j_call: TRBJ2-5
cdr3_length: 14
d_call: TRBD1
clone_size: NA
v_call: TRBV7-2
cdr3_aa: CASSNRGTQETQYF
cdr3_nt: TGTGCCAGCAGCAACAGGGGGACTCAAGAGACCCAGTACTTC

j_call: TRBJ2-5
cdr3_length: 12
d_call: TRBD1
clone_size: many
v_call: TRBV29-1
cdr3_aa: CSVGRQGQTQYF
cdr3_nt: TGCAGCGTTGGGAGACAGGGTCAGACCCAGTACTTC

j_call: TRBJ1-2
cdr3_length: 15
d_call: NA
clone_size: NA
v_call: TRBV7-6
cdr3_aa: CASGTYEGVENGYTF
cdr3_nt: TGTGCCAGCGGCACTTATGAAGGGGTGGAAAATGGCTACACCTTC

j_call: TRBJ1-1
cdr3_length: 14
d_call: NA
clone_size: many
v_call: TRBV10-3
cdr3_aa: CAISPTALNTEAFF
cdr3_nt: TGTGCCATCAGTCCGACAGCTCTGAACACTGAAGCTTTCTTT

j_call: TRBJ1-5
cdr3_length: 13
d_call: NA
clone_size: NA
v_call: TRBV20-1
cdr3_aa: CSASPGPGQPQHF
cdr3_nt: TGCAGTGCTAGTCCCGGTCCGGGGCAGCCCCAGCATTTT

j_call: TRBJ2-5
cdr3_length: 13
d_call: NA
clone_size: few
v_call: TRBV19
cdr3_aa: CASSKQEKETQYF
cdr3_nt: TGTGCCAGTAGCAAACAGGAGAAAGAGACCCAGTACTTC

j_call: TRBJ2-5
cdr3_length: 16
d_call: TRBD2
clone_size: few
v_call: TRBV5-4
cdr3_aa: CASSLGSGGAQETQYF
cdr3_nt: TGTGCCAGCAGCTTAGGGAGCGGGGGGGCCCAAGAGACCCAGTACTTC

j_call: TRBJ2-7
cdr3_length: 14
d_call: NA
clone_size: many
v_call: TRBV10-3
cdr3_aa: CAISGKRDSYEQYF
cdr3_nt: TGTGCCATCAGTGGGAAAAGGGACTCCTACGAGCAGTACTTC

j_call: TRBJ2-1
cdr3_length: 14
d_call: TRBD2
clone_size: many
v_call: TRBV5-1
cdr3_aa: CASSFGTSSNEQFF
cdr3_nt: TGCGCCAGCAGCTTCGGGACTAGTTCCAATGAGCAGTTCTTC

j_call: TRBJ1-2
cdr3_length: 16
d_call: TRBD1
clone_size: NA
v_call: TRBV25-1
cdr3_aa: CASSIGQGGPNYGYTF
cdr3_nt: TGTGCCAGCAGTATCGGACAGGGAGGCCCTAACTATGGCTACACCTTC

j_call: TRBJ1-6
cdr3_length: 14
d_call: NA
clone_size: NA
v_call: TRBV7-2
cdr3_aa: CASSPFGDNSPLHF
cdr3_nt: TGTGCCAGCAGCCCTTTCGGGGATAATTCACCCCTCCACTTT

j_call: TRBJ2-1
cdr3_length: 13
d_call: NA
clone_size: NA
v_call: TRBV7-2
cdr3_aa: CASSYTGSGEQFF
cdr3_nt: TGTGCCAGCAGCTACACAGGGAGCGGCGAGCAGTTCTTC

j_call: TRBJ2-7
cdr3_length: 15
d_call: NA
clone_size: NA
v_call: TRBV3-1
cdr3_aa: CASSQVVIGVYEQYF
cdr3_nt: TGTGCCAGCAGCCAGGTGGTCATAGGTGTCTACGAGCAGTACTTC

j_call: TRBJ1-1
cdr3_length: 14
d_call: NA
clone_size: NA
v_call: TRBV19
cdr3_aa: CASIMGRTNTEAFF
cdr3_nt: TGTGCCAGTATCATGGGTCGGACGAACACTGAAGCTTTCTTT

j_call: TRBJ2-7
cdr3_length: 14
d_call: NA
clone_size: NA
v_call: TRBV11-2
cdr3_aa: CASSFTGSNYEQYF
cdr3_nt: TGTGCCAGCAGTTTTACCGGGAGCAACTACGAGCAGTACTTC

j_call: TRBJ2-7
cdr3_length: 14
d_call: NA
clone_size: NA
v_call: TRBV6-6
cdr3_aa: CASSYEGLGGEQYF
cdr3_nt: TGTGCCAGCAGTTACGAGGGCCTCGGAGGCGAGCAGTACTTC

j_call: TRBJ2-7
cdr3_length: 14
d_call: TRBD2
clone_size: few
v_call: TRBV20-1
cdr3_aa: CSAGGGGVPYEQYF
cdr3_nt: TGCAGTGCTGGGGGCGGGGGGGTCCCTTACGAGCAGTACTTC